What follows are 7 T cell receptor beta chains derived from one specimen sequenced in a study of blood T cells in healthy people across ages. Primers used in a second PCR of roughly 6 to 12 cycles were a sample-barcoded 5' primer and a J-beta primer mix. TCRdb re-derived calls from the 5' RACE reads in MiXCR, one entry per CDR3 protein. The sample consists of fewer than 2,000,000 distinct CDR3 sequences, around 35% of them appearing once. Sequencing was carried out using blood. Every receptor here comes from a woman aged 30 to 39 in good health.

This chain joins TRBV9 and TRBJ2-3; 9 nucleotides line up with TRBD2. CDR1 SGDLS and CDR2 YYNGEE come from the germline V gene. Trimming took 2 bases from V and 10 from J; bases not matched to a gene: 11. The CDR3 runs to 15 residues. CDR3 DNA sequence: TGTGCCAGCAGCGTTGGGCGGGGGGGCCCGGATGCGCAGTATTTT. It encodes CASSVGRGGPDAQYF. Variable domain in full (rest from reference TRBV9 and TRBJ2-3): DSGVTQTPKHLITATGQRVTLRCSPRSGDLSVYWYQQSLDQGLQFLIQYYNGEERAKGNILERFSAQQFPDLHSELNLSSLELGDSALYFCASSVGRGGPDAQYFGPGTRLTVL.

V gene TRBV6-1 combines with J gene TRBJ2-7; 8 bases match TRBD1. Trimming took 4 bases from V and 2 from J; bases not matched to a gene: 7. The germline V gene encodes CDR1 MNHNS and CDR2 SASEGT. The CDR3 spans 15 residues. The CDR3 protein is CASSAIRDRTYEQYF. The CDR3 region has the DNA TGTGCCAGCAGTGCAATCCGGGACAGGACCTACGAGCAGTACTTC.

On this clonotype itself: The final CDR3 position lacks the conserved phenylalanine or tryptophan, pointing to a likely read error. The chain links TRBV11-2 to TRBJ2-3, with 9 bases aligning to TRBD1. The J segment lost 5 bases and the V segment lost 5 bases, leaving 11 bases of the junction unmatched. Looked up from germline, CDR1 is SGHAT and CDR2 is FQNNGV. There are 16 residues in the CDR3. The CDR3 here is CASSVQQGAIRDTQYL. CDR3 nucleotides: TGTGCCAGCAGCGTCCAACAGGGGGCAATCCGAGATACGCAGTATTTG.

The V and J genes are TRBV4-1 and TRBJ2-3, with D hard to call. CDR3 size: 16 residues. From germline, CDR1 is MGHRA and CDR2 YSYEKL. The V end lost 3 bases, the J end lost 5 bases, and 18 bases lay between the germline ends. In DNA, the CDR3 is TGCGCCAGCAGCCAGAAGGGTGGGCTGTCAAAAGATACGCAGTATTTT. Protein sequence: CASSQKGGLSKDTQYF.

This clonotype has a handful of counts. The rearrangement uses TRBV9 and TRBJ1-2; D gene uncertain. V lost 3 bases to trimming and J lost 8 bases, with 14 bases between them. In germline, CDR1 is SGDLS, CDR2 YYNGEE. The CDR3 runs to 13 residues. The CDR3 coding sequence is TGTGCCAGCAGCGAGGGCAGCCTGGTGGGCTACACCTTC. This gives the protein CASSEGSLVGYTF. Using reference TRBV9 and TRBJ1-2 for the parts outside the CDR3, the full variable domain is DSGVTQTPKHLITATGQRVTLRCSPRSGDLSVYWYQQSLDQGLQFLIQYYNGEERAKGNILERFSAQQFPDLHSELNLSSLELGDSALYFCASSEGSLVGYTFGSGTRLTVV.

J is TRBJ1-2 and V is TRBV20-1; no reliable D call. Germline V gives CDR1 DFQATT, CDR2 SNEGSKA (reference sequence). CDR3 length equals 14 residues. Trimming left V 2 bases short and J 4 bases short, with 14 bases between. CDR3 protein: CSARLGPAFYGYTF. CDR3 DNA: TGCAGTGCTAGACTCGGGCCCGCTTTCTATGGCTACACCTTC.

The V call is TRBV20-1, the J call TRBJ2-1, with 12 nucleotides matching TRBD2. The CDR3 is made up of 16 amino acids. V shed 1 base and J 6 bases; nucleotides not matched to a gene: 7. Looked up from germline, CDR1 is DFQATT and CDR2 is SNEGSKA (reference sequence). CDR3 DNA: TGCAGTGCTAGAGCACCCACTAGCGGGAGGACCAATGAGCAGTTCTTC. Its translation: CSARAPTSGRTNEQFF.